The 6 T cell receptor beta chains given below trace back to one sample, sequenced in a study of cytomegalovirus exposure and HLA in healthy donors. It was with 60 Vbeta and 13 Jbeta primers that the PCR ran. Produced via immunoSEQ multiplex PCR; TCRdb's table is partial and in-frame only. Here the sample spans 160,000 or so clones, over 75% being singletons. Sequencing was carried out using PBMCs. Receptors originate from a woman between 45 and 65 years old in good health and CMV-seronegative.

V and J are TRBV6-1 and TRBJ1-4; 9 positions agree with TRBD1. With V trimmed by 5 bases and J by 7 bases, 8 bases remained unmatched. Germline V lookup: CDR1 MNHNS, CDR2 SASEGT. This CDR3 comprises 15 residues. The DNA for the CDR3 is TGTGCCAGCAGTCTCCGGGACAGGGTGGGTGAAAAACTGTTTTTT. Protein product: CASSLRDRVGEKLFF.

This clone showed up just once. The V gene is TRBV5-1, the J gene TRBJ2-7; 8 bases fit TRBD1. This CDR3 is 14 amino acids long. The germline V gene encodes CDR1 SGHRS and CDR2 YFSETQ. V was clipped by 4 bases and J by 4 bases; unmatched bases: 7. CDR3 coding DNA: TGCGCCAGCAGCCGGGACAGGAACGAATACGAGCAGTACTTC. It codes for CASSRDRNEYEQYF. Variable domain in full (rest from reference TRBV5-1 and TRBJ2-7): KAGVTQTPRYLIKTRGQQVTLSCSPISGHRSVSWYQQTPGQGLQFLFEYFSETQRNKGNFPGRFSGRQFSNSRSEMNVSTLELGDSALYLCASSRDRNEYEQYFGPGTRLTVT.

V and J are TRBV18 and TRBJ2-5; TRBD2 is a possible D gene (6 bases). The DNA end favors TRBJ2-7, so the J call may be wrong. This CDR3 is 16 amino acids long. CDR1 and CDR2 from the germline V gene are KGHSH and LQKENI. The CDR3 is CASSPPGSGEYYEQYF. In nucleotides, the CDR3 is TGTGCCAGCTCACCACCGGGTAGCGGAGAGTACTACGAGCAGTACTTC.

V and J are TRBV28 and TRBJ1-1; tentatively, D is TRBD1 (6 bases). In germline, CDR1 is MDHEN, CDR2 SYDVKM. CDR3 length: 15 residues. The V end lost 10 bases, the J end lost 0 bases, and 18 bases lay between the germline ends. Here the CDR3 reads CATGLWTAMNTEAFF. The CDR3 nucleotides read TGTGCCACCGGACTTTGGACAGCAATGAACACTGAAGCTTTCTTT.

V gene TRBV29-1 combines with J gene TRBJ2-2; 7 nucleotides match TRBD1. This CDR3 spans 18 amino acids. Germline CDR1 reads SQVTM; CDR2 reads ANQGSEA. Trimming removed 0 bases from V and 5 bases from J; junction bases left unmatched: 15. In DNA form, the CDR3 reads TGCAGCGTTGAAGATAGATGGTCCGAAGGGGGCAGGACCGGGGAGCTGTTTTTT. This gives the protein CSVEDRWSEGGRTGELFF.

The chain employs TRBV27 and TRBJ1-1; a weak D match, TRBD1 (6 bases). The CDR3 loop spans 16 amino acids. Germline-derived CDR1 and CDR2 are MNHEY and SMNVEV (reference sequence). V was clipped by 5 bases and J by 4 bases, with 20 bases between them. The CDR3 sequence is CASSPWGGRRGTEAFF. CDR3 coding DNA: TGTGCCAGCAGTCCCTGGGGGGGCCGACGAGGCACTGAAGCTTTCTTT.